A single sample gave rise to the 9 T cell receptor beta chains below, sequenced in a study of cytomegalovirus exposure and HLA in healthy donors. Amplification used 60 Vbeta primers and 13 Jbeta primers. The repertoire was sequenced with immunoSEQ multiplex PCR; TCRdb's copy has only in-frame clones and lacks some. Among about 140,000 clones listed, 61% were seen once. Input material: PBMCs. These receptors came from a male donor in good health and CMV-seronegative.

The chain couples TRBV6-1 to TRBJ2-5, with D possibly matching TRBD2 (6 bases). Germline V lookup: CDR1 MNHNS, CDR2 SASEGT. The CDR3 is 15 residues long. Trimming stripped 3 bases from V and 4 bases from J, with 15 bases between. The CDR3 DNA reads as TGTGCCAGCAGTGAGGTGGGGACTCTGGTAGAGACCCAGTACTTC. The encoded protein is CASSEVGTLVETQYF.

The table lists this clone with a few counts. The CDR3 reads CASSEVTSGDSYEQYF. The CDR3 DNA is TGTGCCAGCAGTGAAGTGACTAGCGGGGACTCCTACGAGCAGTACTTC. The chain recombines TRBV6-1 with TRBJ2-7; 11 nucleotides agree with TRBD2. Germline values: CDR1 MNHNS, CDR2 SASEGT. V was pared by 1 base and J by 0 bases, with 2 bases of the junction left unmatched. The CDR3 is 16 amino acids.

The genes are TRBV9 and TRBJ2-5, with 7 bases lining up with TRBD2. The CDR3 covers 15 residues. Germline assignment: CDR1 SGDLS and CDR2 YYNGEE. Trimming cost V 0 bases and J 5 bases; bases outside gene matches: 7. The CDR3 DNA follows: TGTGCCAGCAGCGTAGGAACGGGGGGTACGGAGACCCAGTACTTC. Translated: CASSVGTGGTETQYF.

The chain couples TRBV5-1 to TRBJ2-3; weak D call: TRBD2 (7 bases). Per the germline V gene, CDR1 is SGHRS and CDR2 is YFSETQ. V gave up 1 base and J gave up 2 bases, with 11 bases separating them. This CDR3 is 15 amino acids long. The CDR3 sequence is CASSLTGGPTDTQYF. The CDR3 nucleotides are TGCGCCAGCAGCTTGACGGGGGGCCCCACAGATACGCAGTATTTT.

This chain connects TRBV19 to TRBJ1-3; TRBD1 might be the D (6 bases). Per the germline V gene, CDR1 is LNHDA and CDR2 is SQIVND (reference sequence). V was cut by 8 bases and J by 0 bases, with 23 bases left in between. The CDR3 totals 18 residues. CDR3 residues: CASFGQTLTPSSGNTIYF. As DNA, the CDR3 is TGTGCCAGTTTTGGACAGACCCTTACTCCGAGCTCTGGAAACACCATATATTTT.

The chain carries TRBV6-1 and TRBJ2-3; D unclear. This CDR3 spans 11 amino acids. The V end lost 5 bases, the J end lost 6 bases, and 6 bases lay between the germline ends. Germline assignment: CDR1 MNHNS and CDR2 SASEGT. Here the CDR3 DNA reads TGTGCCAGCAGTCGTCCGGATACGCAGTATTTT. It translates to CASSRPDTQYF.

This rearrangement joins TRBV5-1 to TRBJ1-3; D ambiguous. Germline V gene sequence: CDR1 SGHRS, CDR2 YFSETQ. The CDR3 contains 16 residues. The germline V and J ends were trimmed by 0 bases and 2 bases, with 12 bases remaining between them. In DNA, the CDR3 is TGCGCCAGCAGCTTGGATCCGGGAAATACTGGAAACACCATATATTTT. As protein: CASSLDPGNTGNTIYF. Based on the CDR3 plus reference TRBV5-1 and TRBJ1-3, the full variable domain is KAGVTQTPRYLIKTRGQQVTLSCSPISGHRSVSWYQQTPGQGLQFLFEYFSETQRNKGNFPGRFSGRQFSNSRSEMNVSTLELGDSALYLCASSLDPGNTGNTIYFGEGSWLTVV.

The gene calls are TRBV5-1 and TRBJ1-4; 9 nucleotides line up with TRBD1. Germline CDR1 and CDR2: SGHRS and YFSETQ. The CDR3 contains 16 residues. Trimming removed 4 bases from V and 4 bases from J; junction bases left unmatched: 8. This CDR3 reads CASSLGTGTNNEKLFF. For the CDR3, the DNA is TGCGCCAGCAGCCTCGGGACAGGGACGAATAATGAAAAACTGTTTTTT.

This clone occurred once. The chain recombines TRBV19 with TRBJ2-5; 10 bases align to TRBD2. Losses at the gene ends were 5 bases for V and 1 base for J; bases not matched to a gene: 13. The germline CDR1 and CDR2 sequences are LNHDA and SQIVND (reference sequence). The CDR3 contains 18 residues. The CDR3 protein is CASSSRASGGPFQETQYF. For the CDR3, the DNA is TGTGCCAGTAGTTCCCGAGCTAGCGGGGGACCTTTCCAAGAGACCCAGTACTTC.